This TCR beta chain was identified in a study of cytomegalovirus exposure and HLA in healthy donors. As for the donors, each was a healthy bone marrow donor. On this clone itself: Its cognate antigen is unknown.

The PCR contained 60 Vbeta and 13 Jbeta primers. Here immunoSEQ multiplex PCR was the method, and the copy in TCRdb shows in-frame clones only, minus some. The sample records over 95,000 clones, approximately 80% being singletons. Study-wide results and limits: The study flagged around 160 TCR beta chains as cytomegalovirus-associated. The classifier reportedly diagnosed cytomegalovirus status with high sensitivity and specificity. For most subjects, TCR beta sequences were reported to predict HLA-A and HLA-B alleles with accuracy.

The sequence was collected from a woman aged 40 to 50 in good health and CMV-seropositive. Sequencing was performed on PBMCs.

CDR3 in amino acids: CASSQDTGTEAFF. The CDR3 DNA is TGTGCCAGCAGCCAAGATACTGGCACTGAAGCTTTCTTT. The gene calls are TRBV4-2 and TRBJ1-1, with D unresolved. V was shortened by 0 bases and J by 4 bases, with 6 bases between the two germline ends. Germline CDR1 LGHNA, CDR2 YNFKEQ. The CDR3 contains 13 residues.